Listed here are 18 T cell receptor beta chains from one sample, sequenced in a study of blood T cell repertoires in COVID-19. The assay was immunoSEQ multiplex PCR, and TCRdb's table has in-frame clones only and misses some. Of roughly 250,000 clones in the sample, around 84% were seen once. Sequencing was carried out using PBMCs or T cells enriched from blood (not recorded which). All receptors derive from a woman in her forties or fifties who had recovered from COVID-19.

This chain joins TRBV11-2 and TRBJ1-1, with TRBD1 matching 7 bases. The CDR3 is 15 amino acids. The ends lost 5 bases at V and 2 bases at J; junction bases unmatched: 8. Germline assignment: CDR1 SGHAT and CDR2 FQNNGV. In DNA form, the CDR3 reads TGTGCCAGCAGCCACTACCGGGACAGCAACACTGAAGCTTTCTTT. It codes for CASSHYRDSNTEAFF.

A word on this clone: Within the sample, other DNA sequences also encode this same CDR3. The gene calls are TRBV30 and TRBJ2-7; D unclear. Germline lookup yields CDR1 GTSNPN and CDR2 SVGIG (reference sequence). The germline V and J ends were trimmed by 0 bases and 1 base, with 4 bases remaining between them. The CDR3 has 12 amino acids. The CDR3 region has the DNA TGTGCCTGGAGTGTTACATCCTACGAGCAGTACTTC. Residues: CAWSVTSYEQYF.

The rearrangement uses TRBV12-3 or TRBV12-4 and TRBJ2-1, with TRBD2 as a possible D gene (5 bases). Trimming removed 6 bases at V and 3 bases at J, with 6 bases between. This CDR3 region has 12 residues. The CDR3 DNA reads TGTGCCAGCAGCCGGGACTACAATGAGCAGTTCTTC. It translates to CASSRDYNEQFF.

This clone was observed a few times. The CDR3 loop is CASSQGDRADTGELFF. The CDR3 DNA is TGCGCCAGCAGCCAAGGGGACAGGGCGGACACCGGGGAGCTGTTTTTT. The gene calls are TRBV4-3 and TRBJ2-2; 9 bases fit TRBD1. Unmatched junction bases numbered 3, after V lost 1 base and J lost 3 bases. The CDR3 runs to 16 residues. CDR1 and CDR2 (germline): LGHNA, YSLEER.

The chain's CDR3 is CASRPTSAEQYF. The DNA for the CDR3 is TGTGCCAGCAGACCTACTAGCGCGGAGCAGTACTTC. The chain combines TRBV6-2 or TRBV6-3 with TRBJ2-7; 7 bases line up with TRBD2. The CDR3 has 12 residues. Trimming took 6 bases from V and 7 from J; bases not matched to a gene: 6. Germline loops: CDR1 MNHEY, CDR2 SVGEGT.

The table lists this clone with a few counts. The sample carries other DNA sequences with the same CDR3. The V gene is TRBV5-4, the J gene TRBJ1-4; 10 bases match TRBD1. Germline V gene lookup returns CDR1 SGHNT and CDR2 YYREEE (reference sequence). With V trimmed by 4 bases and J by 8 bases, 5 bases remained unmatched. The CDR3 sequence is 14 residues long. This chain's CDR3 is CASSRDRGGEKLFF. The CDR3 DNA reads TGTGCCAGCAGCCGGGACAGGGGAGGAGAAAAACTGTTTTTT.

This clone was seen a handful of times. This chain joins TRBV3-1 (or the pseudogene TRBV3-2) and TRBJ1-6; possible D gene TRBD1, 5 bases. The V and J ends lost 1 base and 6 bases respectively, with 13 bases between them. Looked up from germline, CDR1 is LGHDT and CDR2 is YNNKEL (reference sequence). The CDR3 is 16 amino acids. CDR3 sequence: CASSQGVGGFNSPLHF. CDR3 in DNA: TGTGCCAGCAGCCAAGGGGTGGGGGGATTTAATTCACCCCTCCACTTT.

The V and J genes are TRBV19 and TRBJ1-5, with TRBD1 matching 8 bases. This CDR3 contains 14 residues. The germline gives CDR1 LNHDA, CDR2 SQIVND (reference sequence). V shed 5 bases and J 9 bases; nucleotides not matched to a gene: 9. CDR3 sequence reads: CASSGQGGGGPQHF. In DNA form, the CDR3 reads TGTGCCAGTAGTGGACAGGGAGGTGGGGGGCCCCAGCATTTT.

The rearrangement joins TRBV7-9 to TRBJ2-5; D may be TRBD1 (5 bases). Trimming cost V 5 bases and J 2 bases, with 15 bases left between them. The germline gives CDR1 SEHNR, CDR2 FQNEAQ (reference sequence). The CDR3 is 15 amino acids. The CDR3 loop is CASSPTQTEQETQYF. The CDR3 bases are TGTGCCAGCAGCCCTACACAGACAGAGCAAGAGACCCAGTACTTC.

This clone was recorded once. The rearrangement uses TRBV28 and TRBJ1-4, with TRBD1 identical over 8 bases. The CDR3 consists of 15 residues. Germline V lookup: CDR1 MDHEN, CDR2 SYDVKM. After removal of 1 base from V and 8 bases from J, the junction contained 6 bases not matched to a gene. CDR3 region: CASSLSGGGNEKLFF. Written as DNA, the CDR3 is TGTGCCAGCAGTTTATCAGGGGGCGGAAACGAAAAACTGTTTTTT.

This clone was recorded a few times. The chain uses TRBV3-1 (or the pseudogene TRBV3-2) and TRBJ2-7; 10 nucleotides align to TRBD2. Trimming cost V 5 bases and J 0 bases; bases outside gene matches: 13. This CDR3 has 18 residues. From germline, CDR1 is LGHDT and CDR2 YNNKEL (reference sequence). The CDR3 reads CASSAIPGTSDLSYEQYF. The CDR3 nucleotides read TGTGCCAGCAGCGCCATCCCCGGGACTAGCGACCTCTCCTACGAGCAGTACTTC.

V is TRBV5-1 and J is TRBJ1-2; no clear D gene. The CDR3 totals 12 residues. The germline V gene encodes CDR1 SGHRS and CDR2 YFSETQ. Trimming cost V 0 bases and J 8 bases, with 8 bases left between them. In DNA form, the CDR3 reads TGCGCCAGCAGCTTGGACCGGTTCGGCTACACCTTC. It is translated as CASSLDRFGYTF.

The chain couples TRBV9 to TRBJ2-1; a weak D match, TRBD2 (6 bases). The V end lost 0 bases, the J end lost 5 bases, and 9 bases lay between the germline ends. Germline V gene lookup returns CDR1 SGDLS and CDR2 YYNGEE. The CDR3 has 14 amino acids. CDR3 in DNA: TGTGCCAGCAGCGTAGGTCAGCGGGACAATGAGCAGTTCTTC. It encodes CASSVGQRDNEQFF.

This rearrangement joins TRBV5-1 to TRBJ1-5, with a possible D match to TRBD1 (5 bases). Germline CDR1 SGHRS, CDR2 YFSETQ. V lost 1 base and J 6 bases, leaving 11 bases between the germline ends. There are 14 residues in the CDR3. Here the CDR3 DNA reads TGCGCCAGCAGCTTGTCTACAGGTGTTCAGCCCCAGCATTTT. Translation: CASSLSTGVQPQHF.

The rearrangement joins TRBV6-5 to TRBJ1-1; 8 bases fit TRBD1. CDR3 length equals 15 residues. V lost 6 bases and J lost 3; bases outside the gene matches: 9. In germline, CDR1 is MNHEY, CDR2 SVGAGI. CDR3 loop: CASRNTGGRYTEAFF. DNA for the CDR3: TGTGCCAGCAGAAACACAGGGGGTAGGTACACTGAAGCTTTCTTT.

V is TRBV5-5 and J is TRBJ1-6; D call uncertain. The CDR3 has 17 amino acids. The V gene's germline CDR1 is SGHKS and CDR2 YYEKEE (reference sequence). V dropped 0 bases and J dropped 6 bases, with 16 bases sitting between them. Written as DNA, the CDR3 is TGTGCCAGCAGCTTGGAGCCCGGGGTTGTTGCTAATTCACCCCTCCACTTT. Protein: CASSLEPGVVANSPLHF.

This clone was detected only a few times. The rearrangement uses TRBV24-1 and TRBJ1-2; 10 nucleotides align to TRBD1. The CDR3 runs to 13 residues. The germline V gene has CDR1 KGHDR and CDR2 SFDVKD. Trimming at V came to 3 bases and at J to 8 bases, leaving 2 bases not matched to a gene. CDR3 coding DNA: TGTGCCACCAGTGATGGGACAGGGGAGGGCTACACCTTC. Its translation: CATSDGTGEGYTF.

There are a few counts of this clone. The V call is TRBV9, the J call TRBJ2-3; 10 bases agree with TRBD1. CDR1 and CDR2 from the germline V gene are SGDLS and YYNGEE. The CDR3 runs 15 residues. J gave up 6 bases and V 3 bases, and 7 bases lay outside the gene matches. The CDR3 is CASSEGTGDLDTQYF. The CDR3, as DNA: TGTGCCAGCAGCGAGGGGACAGGGGATTTGGATACGCAGTATTTT.